These T cell receptor beta chains were read from a single sample in a study of blood T cell repertoires in COVID-19. Profiled with immunoSEQ multiplex PCR; TCRdb holds only in-frame clones, not every one. The sample comprises tens of thousands of clones, about nine tenths of which are singletons, and 1.5% to 2.5% rests with the top ten. Material: peripheral blood. The receptors come from a man aged 30 to 39 with acute or convalescent COVID-19. CDR3s include the opening cysteine and the closing phenylalanine or tryptophan. The D gene is left open where the match is weak. The listing skips clone size in some rows; elsewhere it reads once, few, many or a size class.

D gene: TRBD1; clone size: .; V gene: TRBV5-4; J gene: TRBJ2-1; CDR3 protein: CASSSWDRDSNEQFF; CDR3 DNA: TGTGCCAGCAGCTCATGGGACAGGGATTCCAATGAGCAGTTCTTC
D gene: .; clone size: .; V gene: TRBV6-5; J gene: TRBJ1-5; CDR3 protein: CASSFLSLTPSQPQHF; CDR3 DNA: TGTGCCAGCAGTTTTTTATCGTTGACTCCCAGTCAGCCCCAGCATTTT
D gene: TRBD1; clone size: .; V gene: TRBV27; J gene: TRBJ1-1; CDR3 protein: CASSSPTGGADTEAFF; CDR3 DNA: TGTGCCAGCAGTTCCCCGACAGGGGGCGCCGACACTGAAGCTTTCTTT
D gene: .; clone size: .; V gene: TRBV18; J gene: TRBJ1-1; CDR3 protein: CASSLSGEAFF; CDR3 DNA: TGTGCCAGCTCACTGTCCGGTGAAGCTTTCTTT
D gene: TRBD1; clone size: .; V gene: TRBV7-2; J gene: TRBJ1-6; CDR3 protein: CASSLEGGTGLLHF; CDR3 DNA: TGTGCCAGCAGCTTAGAAGGAGGGACAGGGCTTCTCCACTTT
D gene: .; clone size: .; V gene: TRBV18; J gene: TRBJ1-5; CDR3 protein: CASSRTVDYSNQPQHF; CDR3 DNA: TGTGCCAGCTCGCGGACAGTCGATTATAGCAATCAGCCCCAGCATTTT
D gene: TRBD1; clone size: .; V gene: TRBV5-6; J gene: TRBJ2-1; CDR3 protein: CASSRGQGNEQFF; CDR3 DNA: TGTGCCAGCAGCCGGGGACAGGGGAATGAGCAGTTCTTC
D gene: TRBD1; clone size: many; V gene: TRBV15; J gene: TRBJ2-3; CDR3 protein: CATSRDTGGVNTDTQYF; CDR3 DNA: TGTGCCACCAGCAGAGATACAGGGGGTGTTAACACAGATACGCAGTATTTT
D gene: .; clone size: .; V gene: TRBV18; J gene: TRBJ1-5; CDR3 protein: CASSLQGVSNQPQHF; CDR3 DNA: TGTGCCAGCTCACTTCAGGGTGTCAGCAATCAGCCCCAGCATTTT
D gene: TRBD2; clone size: .; V gene: TRBV2; J gene: TRBJ2-1; CDR3 protein: CASRERTSGSNEQFF; CDR3 DNA: TGTGCCAGCAGGGAGAGGACTAGCGGGAGCAATGAGCAGTTCTTC
D gene: .; clone size: .; V gene: TRBV7-2; J gene: TRBJ1-1; CDR3 protein: CASSPQGVGDTEAFF; CDR3 DNA: TGTGCCAGCAGCCCCCAAGGGGTAGGGGACACTGAAGCTTTCTTT
D gene: TRBD1; clone size: .; V gene: TRBV2; J gene: TRBJ1-5; CDR3 protein: CASSEVTGGLTQHF; CDR3 DNA: TGTGCCAGCAGTGAAGTTACAGGGGGCTTGACCCAGCATTTT
D gene: TRBD2; clone size: once; V gene: TRBV28; J gene: TRBJ2-7; CDR3 protein: CASRNEGLAGSEQYF; CDR3 DNA: TGTGCCAGCAGAAATGAAGGACTAGCGGGATCCGAGCAGTACTTC
D gene: .; clone size: .; V gene: TRBV30; J gene: TRBJ2-7; CDR3 protein: CAWGRSSYEQYF; CDR3 DNA: TGTGCCTGGGGACGGAGCTCCTACGAGCAGTACTTC
D gene: .; clone size: .; V gene: TRBV25-1; J gene: TRBJ2-1; CDR3 protein: CASSVGEAGNNEQFF; CDR3 DNA: TGTGCCAGCAGTGTGGGGGAGGCTGGGAACAATGAGCAGTTCTTC
D gene: .; clone size: .; V gene: TRBV27; J gene: TRBJ1-1; CDR3 protein: CASSLRGNTEAFF; CDR3 DNA: TGTGCCAGCTCCCTCAGGGGGAACACTGAAGCTTTCTTT
D gene: TRBD1; clone size: .; V gene: TRBV18; J gene: TRBJ1-5; CDR3 protein: CASSRDRNQPQHF; CDR3 DNA: TGTGCCAGCTCAAGGGACAGAAATCAGCCCCAGCATTTT
D gene: TRBD1; clone size: .; V gene: TRBV11-1; J gene: TRBJ1-1; CDR3 protein: CASSPRTGMLVAEAFF; CDR3 DNA: TGTGCCAGCAGCCCGCGGACAGGGATGTTAGTGGCTGAAGCTTTCTTT
D gene: TRBD1; clone size: once; V gene: TRBV9; J gene: TRBJ1-1; CDR3 protein: CASSVATDRLNTEAFF; CDR3 DNA: TGTGCCAGCAGCGTAGCTACGGACAGGCTCAACACTGAAGCTTTCTTT
D gene: .; clone size: .; V gene: TRBV30; J gene: TRBJ1-1; CDR3 protein: CALRGGRNTEAFF; CDR3 DNA: TGTGCCCTACGGGGGGGCCGAAACACTGAAGCTTTCTTT
D gene: TRBD1; clone size: .; V gene: TRBV5-8; J gene: TRBJ2-7; CDR3 protein: CASSSGTGSIYEQYF; CDR3 DNA: TGTGCCAGCAGCTCTGGGACAGGGAGTATTTACGAGCAGTACTTC
D gene: .; clone size: few; V gene: TRBV6-5; J gene: TRBJ1-1; CDR3 protein: CASLRGGARVTEAFF; CDR3 DNA: TGTGCCAGCCTTAGGGGGGGGGCGCGGGTCACTGAAGCTTTCTTT
D gene: TRBD2; clone size: .; V gene: TRBV2; J gene: TRBJ2-2; CDR3 protein: CASSDRGANTGELFF; CDR3 DNA: TGTGCCAGCAGTGATCGGGGGGCGAACACCGGGGAGCTGTTTTTT